The rows below give T cell receptor beta chains drawn from one sample of a study of blood T cells in healthy people across ages. In TCRdb, the 5' RACE reads were re-called with MiXCR into one record per CDR3 protein. The table records about 780,000 distinct CDR3 sequences, 46% of them present only once. Sequencing was done on a sample of blood. The receptors originated from an elderly man in good health. CDR3s include the opening cysteine and the closing phenylalanine or tryptophan.

TRBJ1-1,TRBV20-1,CSGGTPTTEAFF
TRBJ2-3,TRBV7-2,CASSVRGSGTDTQYF
TRBJ2-3,TRBV7-2,CASSLRGSDTQYF
TRBJ2-5,TRBV10-3,CAISDGGSQETQYF
TRBJ2-1,TRBV28,CASSPGGASGRSNEQFF
TRBJ1-1,TRBV6-2/TRBV6-3,CASSTRTDRGEDTEAFF
.,TRBV20-1,CSARADRVYEQYF
TRBJ2-1,TRBV20-1,CSASPGNYNEQFF
.,TRBV10-3,CAISDTKGVGNEQYF
TRBJ2-1,TRBV7-2,CASSPWRAGGYNEQFF
TRBJ2-7,TRBV7-2,CASSWGQNYEQYF
TRBJ2-1,TRBV20-1,CSAPPPGQGAFNEQFF
TRBJ2-7,TRBV30,CAWKGSPYEQYF
TRBJ2-1,TRBV3-1,CASSQGGQSNEQFF
TRBJ2-7,TRBV28,CASTVGGRPTYEQYF
TRBJ2-3,TRBV7-2,CASSLESDPSTDTQYF
TRBJ2-3,TRBV24-1,CATSDTGTSGSGNTGTQYF
TRBJ2-3,TRBV29-1,CSVVMLTGDTQYF
TRBJ2-5,TRBV20-1,CSALPSGPQETQYF
TRBJ2-6,TRBV7-2,CASGRGFSGANVLTF
TRBJ2-1,TRBV5-1,CASSLGQGGTQFF
TRBJ1-4,TRBV20-1,CSASGGIEKLFF
TRBJ2-3,TRBV28,CASSAPGLVDTQYF
TRBJ1-2,TRBV20-1,CSARDLADCTF
TRBJ2-1,TRBV2,CTTSLTLYNEQFF
TRBJ2-1,TRBV4-3,CASSQGGGQGTYNEQFF
.,TRBV7-9,CASSNSGDEQYF
TRBJ2-1,TRBV29-1,CSHAVANDGNEQFF
TRBJ2-5,TRBV9,CASSVGGVWNEQYF
TRBJ2-2,TRBV9,CASSVGGTGGSDGELFF